The rows below give T cell receptor beta chains drawn from one sample of a study of CD8 T cells in Susac syndrome. TCRdb reprocessed the immunoSEQ multiplex PCR reads via MiXCR and lists one record per CDR3 protein. The sample includes approximately 170,000 distinct CDR3 sequences, about 91% of them seen just once. The sequencing input was CD4+ T cells from PBMCs. These receptors all stem from a human donor in good health. Both conserved end residues are part of each CDR3. Each record gives: J gene, clone size, V gene, D gene, CDR3 protein, CDR3 DNA. A D gene is named only where the DNA matches it firmly. Part of the rows lack a size; the others show once, few, many or a class for expanded clones.

>TRBJ2-4|NA|TRBV28|NA
CASSFGRYKNIQYF
TGTGCCAGCAGTTTCGGCAGGTACAAAAACATTCAGTACTTC
>TRBJ2-7|NA|TRBV5-1|TRBD2
CASSLDSGSHEQYF
TGCGCCAGCAGCTTGGACAGCGGGAGCCACGAGCAGTACTTC
>TRBJ2-1|once|TRBV27|TRBD1
CASRGTGRDEQFF
TGTGCCAGCAGGGGGACAGGGAGGGATGAGCAGTTCTTC
>TRBJ2-2|NA|TRBV11-2|NA
CASSFADGELFF
TGTGCCAGCAGCTTTGCCGACGGGGAGCTGTTTTTT
>TRBJ2-3|NA|TRBV7-2|NA
CASSSLRLDTQYF
TGTGCCAGCAGCTCGCTACGGTTAGATACGCAGTATTTT
>TRBJ2-5|NA|TRBV6-6|TRBD1
CASSYPTGGDETQYF
TGTGCCAGCAGTTACCCGACAGGGGGAGATGAGACCCAGTACTTC
>TRBJ1-1|NA|TRBV20-1|NA
CSASDGRGQGTEAFF
TGCAGTGCTAGCGATGGGAGAGGCCAGGGCACTGAAGCTTTCTTT
>TRBJ2-2|NA|TRBV24-1|TRBD1
CATSDSRDRGPPGELFF
TGTGCCACCAGTGATAGCCGGGACAGGGGGCCGCCCGGGGAGCTGTTTTTT
>TRBJ1-5|once|TRBV6-1|NA
CASSFTWAGNQPQHF
TGTGCCAGCAGTTTTACCTGGGCAGGCAATCAGCCCCAGCATTTT
>TRBJ2-3|NA|TRBV15|NA
CATSLTSFPDTQYF
TGTGCCACCAGCTTGACTAGTTTCCCAGATACGCAGTATTTT
>TRBJ2-2|NA|TRBV6-1|NA
CASRRRQDTANTGELFF
TGTGCCAGCAGGCGCCGTCAGGACACGGCGAACACCGGGGAGCTGTTTTTT
>TRBJ1-1|NA|TRBV5-4|NA
CASSLNPYTEAFF
TGTGCCAGCAGCTTGAATCCCTACACTGAAGCTTTCTTT
>TRBJ1-5|NA|TRBV6-5|NA
CASRFADSNQPQHF
TGTGCCAGCAGGTTTGCAGATAGCAATCAGCCCCAGCATTTT
>TRBJ1-2|NA|TRBV30|NA
CALGLGGYGYTF
TGTGCCCTGGGCCTGGGCGGCTATGGCTACACCTTC
>TRBJ2-5|NA|TRBV29-1|NA
CCVGVNQETQYF
TGTTGCGTTGGAGTAAACCAAGAGACCCAGTACTTC
>TRBJ1-2|NA|TRBV20-1|NA
CSARRGYDYGYTF
TGCAGTGCTCGCCGGGGGTACGACTATGGCTACACCTTC
>TRBJ1-4|NA|TRBV25-1|NA
CASSEGPINTNEKLFF
TGTGCCAGCAGTGAAGGGCCCATCAACACTAATGAAAAACTGTTTTTT
>TRBJ1-2|NA|TRBV6-1|NA
CASSGDRGGYTF
TGTGCCAGCAGTGGGGACCGTGGAGGCTACACCTTC
>TRBJ1-5|NA|TRBV2|NA
CASSGDGDNQPQHF
TGTGCCAGCAGCGGGGACGGTGACAATCAGCCCCAGCATTTT
>TRBJ1-6|NA|TRBV18|NA
CASSPGGADSPLHF
TGTGCCAGCTCACCAGGGGGGGCTGATTCACCCCTCCACTTT
>TRBJ2-5|NA|TRBV28|NA
CASSGVPETQYF
TGTGCCAGCAGTGGCGTCCCGGAGACCCAGTACTTC
>TRBJ2-2|NA|TRBV5-1|NA
CASSLASETGELFF
TGCGCCAGCAGCTTGGCCAGCGAGACCGGGGAGCTGTTTTTT
>TRBJ1-2|NA|TRBV27|NA
CASSSRALYGYTF
TGTGCCAGCAGTTCCAGGGCGCTCTATGGCTACACCTTC
>TRBJ2-3|NA|TRBV19|TRBD1
CASSSLTGGTDTQYF
TGTGCCAGTAGTAGCTTGACAGGGGGGACAGATACGCAGTATTTT
>TRBJ2-7|NA|TRBV7-9|NA
CASSLRGTGEQYF
TGTGCCAGCAGCTTAAGAGGGACGGGCGAGCAGTACTTC